These 3 T cell receptor beta chains share one sample of origin, sequenced in a study of CXCR3-negative and CXCR3-positive naive CD8 T cells. UMI-labeled TRB cDNA libraries were prepared by 5' RACE. TCRdb re-called the 5' RACE reads, yielding one record per CDR3 amino acid sequence without DNA. The listing records roughly 39,000 distinct CDR3 sequences. The sequencing sample was made of memory CD8+ T cells from blood. All receptors come from a human donor in good health. Some clones in this sample may be carry-over from other donors' samples.

The chain employs TRBV7-9 and TRBJ1-1. The CDR3 is 15 residues long. Germline V gene sequence: CDR1 SEHNR, CDR2 FQNEAQ (reference sequence). CDR3 residues: CASSLVWGSVTEAFF.

V usage is TRBV30 and J usage is TRBJ1-1; TCRdb's D gene call, TRBD1, goes unchecked for lack of DNA. Germline V lookup: CDR1 GTSNPN, CDR2 SVGIG (reference sequence). The CDR3 runs to 13 residues. CDR3 sequence: CAWSEGQNTEAFF.

V gene TRBV7-9 combines with J gene TRBJ2-1. CDR3 length: 12 residues. Germline CDR1 and CDR2: SEHNR and FQNEAQ (reference sequence). CDR3 sequence: CASSLGSNEQFF.